Listed below are T cell receptor beta chains from one sample, sequenced in a study of blood T cells in healthy people across ages. TCRdb itself ran the 5' RACE reads through MiXCR, one entry per CDR3 protein. The table has just under 750,000 distinct CDR3 sequences, 22% seen once. Sample: blood. The receptors stem from a man in his 70s in good health. Both conserved end residues are part of each CDR3. Each record gives: clone size, V gene, J gene, D gene, CDR3 protein, CDR3 DNA. The D gene is left open where the match is weak. Expanded clones are given a class, and other clones once, few, many or no size at all.

abundance: few; v_gene: TRBV10-3; j_gene: TRBJ1-5; d_gene: TRBD1; CDR3aa: CAISEMTGGGRQPQHF; CDR3nt: TGTGCCATCAGTGAAATGACAGGGGGCGGAAGGCAGCCCCAGCATTTT
abundance: NA; v_gene: TRBV6-1; j_gene: TRBJ1-3; d_gene: NA; CDR3aa: CASTPTGNTIYF; CDR3nt: TGTGCCAGCACTCCAACCGGAAACACCATATATTTT
abundance: NA; v_gene: TRBV5-1; j_gene: TRBJ1-2; d_gene: TRBD1; CDR3aa: CASSLDTGGDYGYTF; CDR3nt: TGCGCCAGCAGCTTAGACACAGGGGGCGACTATGGCTACACCTTC
abundance: NA; v_gene: TRBV7-2; j_gene: TRBJ1-5; d_gene: NA; CDR3aa: CASSFEGLVQPQHF; CDR3nt: TGTGCCAGCAGCTTCGAGGGGTTGGTTCAGCCCCAGCATTTT
abundance: few; v_gene: TRBV29-1; j_gene: TRBJ1-1; d_gene: TRBD1; CDR3aa: CSVESGTGASEAFF; CDR3nt: TGCAGCGTTGAATCCGGAACAGGGGCGAGCGAAGCTTTCTTT
abundance: few; v_gene: TRBV9; j_gene: TRBJ2-1; d_gene: TRBD2; CDR3aa: CASSVDTGGRYNEQFF; CDR3nt: TGTGCCAGCAGCGTAGACACGGGAGGCCGCTACAATGAGCAGTTCTTC
abundance: NA; v_gene: TRBV20-1; j_gene: TRBJ1-4; d_gene: NA; CDR3aa: CSARDPGGMNEKLFF; CDR3nt: TGCAGTGCTAGAGATCCCGGGGGGATGAATGAAAAACTGTTTTTT
abundance: NA; v_gene: TRBV29-1; j_gene: TRBJ1-5; d_gene: NA; CDR3aa: CSVDRQRVGRPQHF; CDR3nt: TGCAGCGTTGACCGCCAGAGGGTAGGGAGACCCCAGCATTTT
abundance: NA; v_gene: TRBV6-8; j_gene: TRBJ2-3; d_gene: NA; CDR3aa: CASSYALTTDTQYF; CDR3nt: TGTGCCAGCAGTTACGCGTTAACCACAGATACGCAGTATTTT
abundance: NA; v_gene: TRBV4-3; j_gene: TRBJ1-2; d_gene: NA; CDR3aa: CASSQGNVFGYTF; CDR3nt: TGCGCCAGCAGCCAAGGAAATGTATTTGGCTACACCTTC
abundance: many; v_gene: TRBV10-3; j_gene: TRBJ2-3; d_gene: TRBD2; CDR3aa: CAISLLAGETDTQYF; CDR3nt: TGTGCCATCTCCCTACTAGCGGGGGAGACAGATACGCAGTATTTT
abundance: NA; v_gene: TRBV11-3; j_gene: TRBJ2-1; d_gene: NA; CDR3aa: CASSLEILSSYNEQFF; CDR3nt: TGTGCCAGCAGCTTAGAGATCCTAAGCTCCTACAATGAGCAGTTCTTC
abundance: NA; v_gene: TRBV6-5; j_gene: TRBJ1-6; d_gene: NA; CDR3aa: CASRAVGHSPLHF; CDR3nt: TGTGCCAGCAGGGCCGTAGGACATTCACCCCTCCACTTT
abundance: NA; v_gene: TRBV19; j_gene: TRBJ1-2; d_gene: NA; CDR3aa: CASRYPGYNYGYTF; CDR3nt: TGTGCCAGTAGGTACCCAGGGTACAACTATGGCTACACCTTC
abundance: NA; v_gene: TRBV29-1; j_gene: TRBJ2-3; d_gene: NA; CDR3aa: CSVFLDSTDTQYF; CDR3nt: TGCAGCGTATTTCTGGACAGCACAGATACGCAGTATTTT
abundance: NA; v_gene: TRBV4-1; j_gene: TRBJ2-1; d_gene: TRBD1; CDR3aa: CASSQEPGTVNEQFF; CDR3nt: TGCGCCAGCAGCCAAGAACCCGGGACAGTCAATGAGCAGTTCTTC
abundance: NA; v_gene: TRBV10-2; j_gene: TRBJ2-1; d_gene: TRBD2; CDR3aa: CASLSGGSYNEQFF; CDR3nt: TGCGCCAGCCTTAGCGGGGGCTCCTACAATGAGCAGTTCTTC
abundance: NA; v_gene: TRBV18; j_gene: TRBJ1-5; d_gene: NA; CDR3aa: CAGSPLGQNQPQHF; CDR3nt: TGTGCCGGCTCACCACTCGGACAGAATCAGCCCCAGCATTTT
abundance: few; v_gene: TRBV27; j_gene: TRBJ1-1; d_gene: NA; CDR3aa: CARLRFLNTEAFF; CDR3nt: TGTGCCAGGCTCAGGTTCCTAAACACTGAAGCTTTCTTT
abundance: few; v_gene: TRBV5-1; j_gene: TRBJ2-3; d_gene: NA; CDR3aa: CASSPPRQVSTDTQYF; CDR3nt: TGCGCCAGCAGCCCACCCCGACAGGTTAGCACAGATACGCAGTATTTT
abundance: NA; v_gene: TRBV12-3/TRBV12-4; j_gene: TRBJ2-2; d_gene: NA; CDR3aa: CASSEQTGELFF; CDR3nt: TGTGCCAGCAGTGAGCAAACCGGGGAGCTGTTTTTT
abundance: NA; v_gene: TRBV7-2; j_gene: TRBJ2-3; d_gene: NA; CDR3aa: CASSPMGRTDTQYF; CDR3nt: TGTGCCAGCAGCCCAATGGGGCGCACAGATACGCAGTATTTT
abundance: NA; v_gene: TRBV7-9; j_gene: TRBJ1-2; d_gene: NA; CDR3aa: CASSLETEDGYTF; CDR3nt: TGTGCCAGCAGCTTAGAAACAGAGGATGGCTACACCTTC
abundance: few; v_gene: TRBV20-1; j_gene: TRBJ2-7; d_gene: TRBD2; CDR3aa: CSALAGGHYEQYF; CDR3nt: TGCAGTGCCCTAGCGGGGGGGCACTACGAGCAGTACTTC
abundance: few; v_gene: TRBV12-3/TRBV12-4; j_gene: TRBJ2-1; d_gene: TRBD1; CDR3aa: CASSTWTGGDSNEQFF; CDR3nt: TGTGCCAGCAGTACCTGGACAGGGGGCGATAGCAATGAGCAGTTCTTC
abundance: NA; v_gene: TRBV5-1; j_gene: TRBJ1-6; d_gene: TRBD1; CDR3aa: CASSTQGVNSPLHF; CDR3nt: TGCGCCAGCAGCACACAGGGGGTGAATTCACCCCTCCACTTT
abundance: NA; v_gene: TRBV7-9; j_gene: TRBJ1-1; d_gene: TRBD1; CDR3aa: CASSPLTGEVNTEAFF; CDR3nt: TGTGCCAGCAGCCCACTCACAGGGGAGGTGAACACTGAAGCTTTCTTT
abundance: few; v_gene: TRBV3-1; j_gene: TRBJ2-5; d_gene: NA; CDR3aa: CASSQPLGQETQYF; CDR3nt: TGTGCCAGCAGCCAACCCCTAGGCCAAGAGACCCAGTACTTC